The 25 T cell receptor beta chains below were found in one sample sequenced in a study of radiotherapy plus CTLA-4 blockade in lung cancer (dated by TCRdb to the late 2010s). Library method: the immunoSEQ multiplex PCR assay. TCRdb's version of the immuneACCESS table is confined to in-frame rearrangements and falls short of the full clone set. An unresolved V gene accounts for under half of the shortfall where checked; the remainder is of unknown origin. This sample lists about 110,000 clones; 85% to 90% were detected once. The ten most abundant clones make up 2.4% of the sample. The sample here was peripheral blood, taken from a patient treated with radiotherapy plus ipilimumab. The receptors originated from a human donor with non-small cell lung cancer that progressed on radiotherapy plus ipilimumab. Some clones in this sample may be carry-over from other donors' samples.

This chain uses TRBV19 with TRBJ2-1, with 7 bases that match TRBD1. J was trimmed by 0 bases and V by 7 bases; bases with no gene match: 3. The CDR3 length is 14 residues. Germline V gene data show CDR1 as LNHDA and CDR2 as SQIVND (reference sequence). CDR3 DNA: TGTGCCAGTACCAGGGACAGCTCCTACAATGAGCAGTTCTTC. Amino acid sequence: CASTRDSSYNEQFF.

This chain uses TRBV4-3 with TRBJ2-5; D gene uncertain. The germline V gene encodes CDR1 LGHNA and CDR2 YSLEER. The CDR3 has 15 amino acids. Deletions cut 2 bases from V and 0 bases from J, with 10 bases between. The CDR3 region is CASSQSLLYQETQYF. The CDR3 nucleotides read TGCGCCAGCAGCCAAAGCCTGTTGTACCAAGAGACCCAGTACTTC.

Only one count was recorded for this clone. The CDR3 DNA reads as TGCAGCGTTTTGCCTGCCGGGCTTGGGGCCAACGTCCTGACTTTC. It encodes CSVLPAGLGANVLTF. This sequence joins TRBV29-1 and TRBJ2-6; D is unclear. Trimming stripped 5 bases from V and 3 bases from J, with 14 bases between. The CDR3 spans 15 residues. CDR1 SQVTM and CDR2 ANQGSEA come from the germline V gene.

The chain recombines TRBV18 with TRBJ1-2; 8 nucleotides align to TRBD1. Germline values: CDR1 KGHSH, CDR2 LQKENI. The length of the CDR3 is 15 residues. Trimming removed 2 bases from V and 4 bases from J; junction bases left unmatched: 6. In DNA form, the CDR3 reads TGTGCCAGCTCACCAGCGCCGGACAGGGTCTATGGCTACACCTTC. As protein: CASSPAPDRVYGYTF.

This sequence joins TRBV19 and TRBJ1-2; D gene unclear. Trimming shortened V by 4 bases and J by 4 bases, and 16 bases separated the two germline ends. The CDR3 is 15 amino acids. Germline CDR1 LNHDA, CDR2 SQIVND (reference sequence). CDR3 protein: CASSRRVAEGYGYTF. The CDR3 DNA is TGTGCCAGTAGTAGACGGGTAGCTGAGGGCTATGGCTACACCTTC.

The chain couples TRBV15 to TRBJ1-5; the D is unclear. The CDR3 spans 13 residues. Per the germline V gene, CDR1 is LNHNV and CDR2 is YYDKDF (reference sequence). V was shortened by 4 bases and J by 12 bases, with 16 bases between the two germline ends. In DNA form, the CDR3 reads TGTGCCACCAGCACGTTATCCGTTAGGCGCCAGCATTTT. This translates into CATSTLSVRRQHF.

This sequence joins TRBV18 and TRBJ1-5; the D is unclear. V lost 2 bases and J 9 bases, leaving 23 bases between the germline ends. Per germline, CDR1 KGHSH and CDR2 LQKENI. The CDR3 sequence is 17 residues long. The CDR3 DNA reads as TGTGCCAGCTCACCAATATTCGGAGGGATTAAATGTCGGCCCCAGCATTTT. Protein product: CASSPIFGGIKCRPQHF. The full variable domain, rest sourced from reference TRBV18 and TRBJ1-5, is NAGVMQNPRHLVRRRGQEARLRCSPMKGHSHVYWYRQLPEEGLKFMVYLQKENIIDESGMPKERFSAEFPKEGPSILRIQQVVRGDSAAYFCASSPIFGGIKCRPQHFGDGTRLSIL.

This clone was observed a few times. The rearrangement joins TRBV4-1 to TRBJ2-5, with D possibly TRBD1 on 6 matching bases. V lost 3 bases and J 3 bases, leaving 11 bases between the germline ends. This CDR3 is built from 14 residues. CDR1 and CDR2 from the germline V gene are MGHRA and YSYEKL. This chain's CDR3 is CASSHLGTKETQYF. DNA for the CDR3: TGCGCCAGCAGCCATCTCGGGACAAAAGAGACCCAGTACTTC.

J is TRBJ1-3 and V is TRBV5-4; no definite D call. V dropped 0 bases and J dropped 0 bases, with 10 bases sitting between them. Germline loops: CDR1 SGHNT, CDR2 YYREEE (reference sequence). The CDR3 runs to 16 residues. Here the CDR3 reads CASSLEGGLSGNTIYF. The CDR3, as DNA: TGTGCCAGCAGCTTGGAGGGAGGGCTCTCTGGAAACACCATATATTTT.

The V and J genes are TRBV28 and TRBJ2-7, with TRBD1 identical over 8 bases. Germline CDR1 reads MDHEN; CDR2 reads SYDVKM. V trimming: 6 bases; J trimming: 3 bases; junction bases outside the gene matches: 7. CDR3 length: 14 residues. The CDR3 sequence: CASSGQGDLYEQYF. Written as DNA, the CDR3 is TGTGCCAGCAGCGGACAGGGTGATCTCTACGAGCAGTACTTC. The full variable domain, its missing parts supplied by reference TRBV28 and TRBJ2-7, is DVKVTQSSRYLVKRTGEKVFLECVQDMDHENMFWYRQDPGLGLRLIYFSYDVKMKEKGDIPEGYSVSREKKERFSLILESASTNQTSMYLCASSGQGDLYEQYFGPGTRLTVT.

The chain recombines TRBV20-1 with TRBJ1-1; D is unclear. V gave up 3 bases and J gave up 6 bases, with 8 bases separating them. This CDR3 comprises 11 residues. Per germline, CDR1 DFQATT and CDR2 SNEGSKA (reference sequence). The CDR3 is CSASLLAEAFF. Written as DNA, the CDR3 is TGCAGTGCTAGTCTGTTGGCTGAAGCTTTCTTT.

The chain couples TRBV5-1 to TRBJ2-1, with 15 bases that match TRBD2. Germline loops: CDR1 SGHRS, CDR2 YFSETQ. The junction had 4 bases not matched to a gene; V was cut back by 0 bases and J by 9 bases. CDR3 length: 16 amino acids. The CDR3 sequence: CASSLAGTSGGTEQFF. CDR3 bases: TGCGCCAGCAGCTTGGCCGGGACTAGCGGGGGGACTGAGCAGTTCTTC.

CDR3 in amino acids: CSVEDRSQGLDEQFF. The DNA of the CDR3 is TGCAGCGTTGAGGATAGGTCGCAGGGGCTCGATGAGCAGTTCTTC. J is TRBJ2-1 and V is TRBV29-1, with a tentative D call TRBD1 (6 bases). V was shortened by 3 bases and J by 8 bases, with 20 bases between the two germline ends. The CDR3 contains 15 residues. Germline CDR1 reads SQVTM; CDR2 reads ANQGSEA.

J is TRBJ2-6 and V is TRBV2, with 7 bases fitting TRBD1. This CDR3 spans 15 amino acids. V gave up 8 bases and J gave up 2 bases; unmatched junction bases: 6. From germline, CDR1 is SNHLY and CDR2 FYNNEI. CDR3 loop: CASGTARTGANVLTF. CDR3 bases: TGTGCCAGCGGGACAGCTAGGACTGGGGCCAACGTCCTGACTTTC.

The chain employs TRBV7-2 and TRBJ1-5, with unresolved D. In germline, CDR1 is SGHTA, CDR2 FQGNSA. V lost 3 bases and J 2 bases, leaving 14 bases between the germline ends. The CDR3 consists of 16 residues. The CDR3 coding sequence is TGTGCCAGCAGCTTTTTTGGGAGCCGCGGCAATCAGCCCCAGCATTTT. Its translation: CASSFFGSRGNQPQHF.

V gene TRBV6-5 combines with J gene TRBJ1-2; D may be TRBD1 (6 bases). Per germline, CDR1 MNHEY and CDR2 SVGAGI. CDR3 length equals 12 residues. V lost 6 bases and J lost 8, with 13 bases in between. Here the CDR3 reads CASRRGVWGYTF. The CDR3 nucleotides read TGTGCCAGCAGAAGGGGGGTATGGGGCTACACCTTC.

This CDR3 reads CASSVDRFGNTIYF. CDR3 in DNA: TGTGCCAGCAGCGTAGACAGGTTTGGAAACACCATATATTTT. The rearrangement links TRBV9 to TRBJ1-3; D may be TRBD1 (5 bases). The V end lost 0 bases, the J end lost 3 bases, and 7 bases lay between the germline ends. In germline, CDR1 is SGDLS, CDR2 YYNGEE. The CDR3 has 14 amino acids. The full variable domain, with the rest looked up from reference TRBV9 and TRBJ1-3, is DSGVTQTPKHLITATGQRVTLRCSPRSGDLSVYWYQQSLDQGLQFLIQYYNGEERAKGNILERFSAQQFPDLHSELNLSSLELGDSALYFCASSVDRFGNTIYFGEGSWLTVV.

In its sample, this clone was seen a few times. The chain combines TRBV6-1 with TRBJ1-1; D uncertain. Germline V gene sequence: CDR1 MNHNS, CDR2 SASEGT. The CDR3 contains 14 residues. V was trimmed by 6 bases and J by 0 bases, leaving 11 bases between them. The CDR3 here is CASRMGNLNTEAFF. In DNA, the CDR3 is TGTGCCAGCAGGATGGGGAACTTGAACACTGAAGCTTTCTTT.

This chain uses TRBV19 with TRBJ1-2, with a weak D call TRBD1 (5 bases). This CDR3 has 13 amino acids. V shed 3 bases and J shed 8 bases, with 13 bases lying between them. The germline V gene has CDR1 LNHDA and CDR2 SQIVND (reference sequence). The CDR3 DNA reads TGTGCCAGTAGTATCCAGGGAACAGGAGGCTACACCTTC. Its translation is CASSIQGTGGYTF.

V and J are TRBV18 and TRBJ1-2; D is ambiguous. The CDR3 length is 13 residues. The ends were cut back, 3 bases at V and 1 base at J, with 6 bases in the middle. Looked up from germline, CDR1 is KGHSH and CDR2 is LQKENI. This CDR3 is CASSPLDNYGYTF. In DNA form, the CDR3 reads TGTGCCAGCTCACCCCTTGATAACTATGGCTACACCTTC. The full variable domain, rest sourced from reference TRBV18 and TRBJ1-2, is NAGVMQNPRHLVRRRGQEARLRCSPMKGHSHVYWYRQLPEEGLKFMVYLQKENIIDESGMPKERFSAEFPKEGPSILRIQQVVRGDSAAYFCASSPLDNYGYTFGSGTRLTVV.

The V and J genes are TRBV19 and TRBJ1-1, with no clear D. The V end was cut by 4 bases, the J end by 1 base, with 10 bases between. The germline gives CDR1 LNHDA, CDR2 SQIVND (reference sequence). The CDR3 extends over 14 amino acids. CDR3 loop: CASSRPTGNTEAFF. In nucleotides, the CDR3 is TGTGCCAGTAGTAGACCAACGGGGAACACTGAAGCTTTCTTT. The full variable domain, in which reference TRBV19 and TRBJ1-1 provide the parts outside the CDR3, is DGGITQSPKYLFRKEGQNVTLSCEQNLNHDAMYWYRQDPGQGLRLIYYSQIVNDFQKGDIAEGYSVSREKKESFPLTVTSAQKNPTAFYLCASSRPTGNTEAFFGQGTRLTVV.

The chain links TRBV6-1 to TRBJ2-5; D not resolved. Trimming shortened V by 5 bases and J by 5 bases, and 6 bases separated the two germline ends. Germline loops: CDR1 MNHNS, CDR2 SASEGT. The CDR3 has 11 amino acids. CDR3 nucleotide sequence: TGTGCCAGCAGTCTGGGGGAGACCCAGTACTTC. Encoded protein: CASSLGETQYF.

V usage is TRBV29-1 and J usage is TRBJ2-2; D is unclear. Germline CDR1 reads SQVTM; CDR2 reads ANQGSEA. This CDR3 spans 13 amino acids. Trimming shortened V by 7 bases and J by 7 bases, and 16 bases separated the two germline ends. The DNA for the CDR3 is TGCAGCGGATCGACTGTGTTGGGCGGGGAGCTGTTTTTT. Its translation: CSGSTVLGGELFF.

The V call is TRBV18, the J call TRBJ2-5; 9 bases match TRBD2. J was trimmed by 2 bases and V by 3 bases; bases with no gene match: 10. The CDR3 length is 17 residues. Germline V gene lookup returns CDR1 KGHSH and CDR2 LQKENI. CDR3 residues: CASSPTLGAGGQETQYF. CDR3 DNA sequence: TGTGCCAGCTCACCTACCTTAGGAGCGGGGGGACAAGAGACCCAGTACTTC. Full variable domain (missing parts from reference TRBV18 and TRBJ2-5): NAGVMQNPRHLVRRRGQEARLRCSPMKGHSHVYWYRQLPEEGLKFMVYLQKENIIDESGMPKERFSAEFPKEGPSILRIQQVVRGDSAAYFCASSPTLGAGGQETQYFGPGTRLLVL.

V gene TRBV7-9 combines with J gene TRBJ1-2, with a possible D match to TRBD1 (6 bases). CDR3 length: 14 amino acids. Trimming took off 3 bases at V and 2 bases at J, with 10 bases between the two ends. The germline CDR1 and CDR2 sequences are SEHNR and FQNEAQ (reference sequence). CDR3 region: CASSFPRGNYGYTF. The DNA for the CDR3 is TGTGCCAGCAGCTTCCCCAGGGGCAACTATGGCTACACCTTC.